Presented here are 30 T cell receptor beta chains from one specimen sequenced in a study of shared clonotypes between healthy human individuals. The protocol was immunoSEQ multiplex PCR, while the TCRdb copy is restricted to in-frame clones and leaves out a portion. The sample holds roughly 2.4 million clones, approximately 94% seen once. Sequencing was performed on naive CD4+ T cells sorted from blood. Subset reported: CD45RA+ positively selected. The receptors were sampled from a young man in good health.

This sequence joins TRBV2 and TRBJ1-4; D ambiguous. V dropped 5 bases and J dropped 8 bases, with 12 bases sitting between them. The CDR3 runs 13 residues. The germline gives CDR1 SNHLY, CDR2 FYNNEI. CDR3: CASSSELMEKLFF. The CDR3 DNA follows: TGTGCCAGCAGTTCAGAACTGATGGAAAAACTGTTTTTT.

The chain is built from TRBV5-8 and TRBJ2-6; D is perhaps TRBD1 (6 bases). Germline V gives CDR1 SGHTS, CDR2 YDEGEE. This CDR3 is built from 18 residues. Trimming took 2 bases from V and 0 from J, leaving 15 bases between them. This chain's CDR3 is CASSFGQGFHSGANVLTF. As DNA, the CDR3 is TGTGCCAGCAGCTTTGGTCAGGGGTTTCACTCTGGGGCCAACGTCCTGACTTTC.

The chain has TRBV30 and TRBJ1-5; perhaps TRBD1 as D (6 bases). V was cut by 3 bases and J by 3 bases, with 15 bases left in between. The germline CDR1 and CDR2 sequences are GTSNPN and SVGIG (reference sequence). CDR3 length: 15 residues. CDR3 nucleotides: TGTGCCTGGAGCATAACCGGGACACTCAATCAGCCCCAGCATTTT. Its translation is CAWSITGTLNQPQHF.

Note on this clone: Other DNA sequences of this sample code for an identical CDR3. CDR3 DNA sequence: TGTGCCAGCAGCCCGGGACAGGGGGGTAATCAGCCCCAGCATTTT. Amino acids: CASSPGQGGNQPQHF. The chain couples TRBV28 to TRBJ1-5; 11 nucleotides line up with TRBD1. The J segment lost 4 bases and the V segment lost 6 bases, leaving 5 bases of the junction unmatched. The CDR3 consists of 15 residues. The germline CDR1 and CDR2 sequences are MDHEN and SYDVKM.

In regard to this clone: The sample has other DNA sequences that encode this CDR3 too. This chain links TRBV6-1 with TRBJ2-1, with 8 bases that match TRBD1. This CDR3 spans 14 amino acids. The germline gives CDR1 MNHNS, CDR2 SASEGT. Trimming removed 8 bases from V and 4 bases from J; junction bases left unmatched: 7. CDR3 sequence (DNA): TGTGCCAGCTCCCCGGGACAGGCTTACAATGAGCAGTTCTTC. This codes for CASSPGQAYNEQFF.

This clone was counted a single time. This rearrangement joins TRBV9 to TRBJ2-3, with D perhaps matching TRBD2 (6 bases). The CDR3 contains 14 residues. Trimming left V 2 bases short and J 7 bases short, with 14 bases between. The germline V gene encodes CDR1 SGDLS and CDR2 YYNGEE. The CDR3 bases are TGTGCCAGCAGCGTCCGTCTAGCGAGCTATACGCAGTATTTT. Its translation: CASSVRLASYTQYF.

DNA for the CDR3: TGTGCCAGTAGTACCCTACAGAAAGTGAGCGCCTCTGGAAACACCATATATTTT. Translating it yields CASSTLQKVSASGNTIYF. The chain has TRBV19 and TRBJ1-3; no reliable D call. Germline V CDR1 and CDR2: LNHDA, SQIVND (reference sequence). The V and J ends lost 4 bases and 0 bases respectively, with 19 bases between them. This CDR3 is built from 18 residues.

V gene TRBV5-1 combines with J gene TRBJ2-1; no reliable D call. Per germline, CDR1 SGHRS and CDR2 YFSETQ. Trimming left V 2 bases short and J 10 bases short, with 10 bases between. The CDR3 sequence is 12 residues long. CDR3 in amino acids: CASSLFREEQFF. In DNA form, the CDR3 reads TGCGCCAGCAGCTTATTCCGAGAGGAGCAGTTCTTC.

This chain links TRBV15 with TRBJ2-5; D tentatively reads TRBD1 or TRBD2 (5 bases each). The length of the CDR3 is 14 residues. The V gene lost 1 base and the J gene lost 5 bases, with 11 bases spanning the gap. The germline CDR1 and CDR2 sequences are LNHNV and YYDKDF (reference sequence). CDR3 coding DNA: TGTGCCACCAGCAGAGGGGGGACGGGGGAGACCCAGTACTTC. This sequence encodes CATSRGGTGETQYF.

The V gene is TRBV27, the J gene TRBJ2-7; 10 nucleotides agree with TRBD2. Per germline, CDR1 MNHEY and CDR2 SMNVEV (reference sequence). There are 15 residues in the CDR3. J gave up 2 bases and V 5 bases, and 6 bases lay outside the gene matches. CDR3 coding DNA: TGTGCCAGCAGTCTAGGACTAGCGGCTACCTACGAGCAGTACTTC. It translates to CASSLGLAATYEQYF.

The chain links TRBV10-3 to TRBJ2-3; 8 nucleotides agree with TRBD1. Unmatched junction bases numbered 14, after V lost 6 bases and J lost 0 bases. CDR1 and CDR2 from the germline V gene are ENHRY and SYGVKD. This CDR3 has 18 amino acids. The CDR3 DNA is TGTGCCATCAGCCCGACAGGGGCATTAATGACTAGCACAGATACGCAGTATTTT. It specifies CAISPTGALMTSTDTQYF.

The gene calls are TRBV10-1 and TRBJ2-2; weak D call: TRBD1 (6 bases). The CDR3 has 14 amino acids. Per germline, CDR1 WNHNN and CDR2 SYGVQD (reference sequence). V gave up 2 bases and J gave up 4 bases, with 8 bases separating them. The DNA for the CDR3 is TGCGCCAGCAGTGAGGGGACACTCACCGGGGAGCTGTTTTTT. Its translation: CASSEGTLTGELFF.

In its sample, this clone was seen once. The chain employs TRBV18 and TRBJ2-6; 9 nucleotides match TRBD1. This CDR3 is built from 16 residues. With V trimmed by 6 bases and J by 4 bases, 7 bases remained unmatched. The germline gives CDR1 KGHSH, CDR2 LQKENI. CDR3 sequence reads: CASSLTGGTGANVLTF. The CDR3 bases are TGTGCCAGCTCTCTGACAGGGGGGACAGGGGCCAACGTCCTGACTTTC.

The chain joins TRBV2 to TRBJ2-1, with TRBD1 matching over 11 bases. Germline lookup yields CDR1 SNHLY and CDR2 FYNNEI. The CDR3 runs 13 residues. The trim removed 7 bases at V and 10 bases at J, leaving 6 bases unmatched. The CDR3 sequence is CASTQDRGLEQFF. The DNA of the CDR3 is TGTGCCAGCACCCAGGACAGGGGGCTCGAGCAGTTCTTC.

This chain joins TRBV15 and TRBJ1-5; tentatively, D is TRBD1 (5 bases). The CDR3 length is 15 residues. V was clipped by 4 bases and J by 6 bases, with 16 bases between them. Germline V gene data show CDR1 as LNHNV and CDR2 as YYDKDF (reference sequence). The CDR3, as DNA: TGTGCCACCAGCACCCAGGGCGTCGGGACTCAGCCCCAGCATTTT. It codes for CATSTQGVGTQPQHF.

Details on this clone: Additional DNA sequences in this sample encode the identical CDR3. The chain couples TRBV6-5 to TRBJ2-7, with a possible D match to TRBD2 (7 bases). Germline CDR1 reads MNHEY; CDR2 reads SVGAGI. V was trimmed by 0 bases and J by 4 bases, leaving 13 bases between them. This CDR3 is 15 amino acids long. The CDR3 protein is CASSYSGGGPYEQYF. The CDR3, as DNA: TGTGCCAGCAGTTACTCAGGGGGAGGGCCGTACGAGCAGTACTTC.

Comments on this clone: Distinct nucleotide sequences in the sample also encode this CDR3. This sequence joins TRBV7-9 and TRBJ1-1, with 7 bases aligning to TRBD1. The CDR3 is made up of 14 amino acids. The J segment lost 1 base and the V segment lost 5 bases, leaving 4 bases of the junction unmatched. Germline CDR1 and CDR2: SEHNR and FQNEAQ (reference sequence). The CDR3 reads CASSSGTANTEAFF. DNA of the CDR3: TGTGCCAGCAGCAGTGGGACAGCGAACACTGAAGCTTTCTTT.

About this clone itself: The sample carries other DNA sequences with the same CDR3. V is TRBV28 and J is TRBJ1-5; 7 bases align to TRBD1. This CDR3 is built from 14 residues. Germline-derived CDR1 and CDR2 are MDHEN and SYDVKM. The junction had 9 bases not matched to a gene; V was cut back by 11 bases and J by 2 bases. DNA for the CDR3: TGTGCCTCCCGCCGGACAGGAGGCAATCAGCCCCAGCATTTT. It yields the protein CASRRTGGNQPQHF. Full variable domain (outside the CDR3, taken from reference TRBV28 and TRBJ1-5): DVKVTQSSRYLVKRTGEKVFLECVQDMDHENMFWYRQDPGLGLRLIYFSYDVKMKEKGDIPEGYSVSREKKERFSLILESASTNQTSMYLCASRRTGGNQPQHFGDGTRLSIL.

Concerning this clone: This same CDR3 is encoded by further DNA sequences in the sample. The chain recombines TRBV6-5 with TRBJ2-7; TRBD2 matches at 8 bases. This CDR3 is built from 13 residues. V shed 2 bases, J shed 4 bases, and the junction held 1 base outside the gene matches. In germline, CDR1 is MNHEY, CDR2 SVGAGI. The CDR3 sequence: CASSYAGGYEQYF. DNA of the CDR3: TGTGCCAGCAGTTACGCGGGGGGATACGAGCAGTACTTC.

The rearrangement links TRBV2 to TRBJ2-1; 9 bases match TRBD2. The J segment lost 5 bases and the V segment lost 4 bases, leaving 9 bases of the junction unmatched. The germline CDR1 and CDR2 sequences are SNHLY and FYNNEI. The CDR3 covers 16 residues. This CDR3 is CASSAEKAGGHNEQFF. The CDR3 nucleotides read TGTGCCAGCAGTGCCGAGAAAGCGGGGGGACACAATGAGCAGTTCTTC.

The chain's CDR3 is CASSFIVAGPSTDTQYF. The DNA of the CDR3 is TGTGCCAGCAGCTTCATAGTAGCGGGACCTAGCACAGATACGCAGTATTTT. The chain couples TRBV11-3 to TRBJ2-3; TRBD2 agrees at 8 bases. CDR3 size: 17 residues. Germline loops: CDR1 SGHNT, CDR2 YENEEA. V gave up 3 bases and J gave up 0 bases; unmatched junction bases: 8.

The V and J genes are TRBV4-3 and TRBJ1-6; D remains unclear. Trimming left V 4 bases short and J 0 bases short, with 10 bases between. CDR3 length: 16 amino acids. Germline V gives CDR1 LGHNA, CDR2 YSLEER. Written as DNA, the CDR3 is TGCGCCAGCAGCCCTGCGACGAGCTCCTATAATTCACCCCTCCACTTT. Its translation: CASSPATSSYNSPLHF.

CDR3 loop: CASSEESYEQYF. CDR3 in DNA: TGTGCCAGCAGTGAAGAGTCCTACGAGCAGTACTTC. The gene calls are TRBV2 and TRBJ2-7, with D unclear. The V and J ends lost 1 base and 1 base respectively, with 2 bases between them. CDR3 length: 12 amino acids. Germline CDR1 reads SNHLY; CDR2 reads FYNNEI.

The chain joins TRBV7-2 to TRBJ1-5; D gene uncertain. Trimming cost V 5 bases and J 0 bases, with 5 bases left between them. This CDR3 has 13 amino acids. Per the germline V gene, CDR1 is SGHTA and CDR2 is FQGNSA. CDR3 region: CASSRYSNQPQHF. CDR3 in DNA: TGTGCCAGCAGCCGGTATAGCAATCAGCCCCAGCATTTT.

The chain is built from TRBV5-1 and TRBJ1-6; 10 nucleotides match TRBD1. The germline gives CDR1 SGHRS, CDR2 YFSETQ. V gave up 7 bases and J gave up 6 bases; unmatched junction bases: 4. This CDR3 is built from 14 residues. The CDR3 DNA reads TGCGCCAGCTGCCGGGACAGGGGTAATTCACCCCTCCACTTT. This codes for CASCRDRGNSPLHF. Drawing the rest from reference TRBV5-1 and TRBJ1-6, the complete variable domain is KAGVTQTPRYLIKTRGQQVTLSCSPISGHRSVSWYQQTPGQGLQFLFEYFSETQRNKGNFPGRFSGRQFSNSRSEMNVSTLELGDSALYLCASCRDRGNSPLHFGNGTRLTVT.

The V gene is TRBV5-4, the J gene TRBJ2-7; 7 nucleotides line up with TRBD2. The CDR3 extends over 16 amino acids. Trimming removed 0 bases from V and 3 bases from J; junction bases left unmatched: 9. Germline CDR1 reads SGHNT; CDR2 reads YYREEE (reference sequence). The CDR3: CASSLADWRGSYEQYF. In nucleotides, the CDR3 is TGTGCCAGCAGCTTGGCCGATTGGCGGGGGAGCTACGAGCAGTACTTC.

As to this clone: Other DNA variants within this sample encode the same CDR3. The gene calls are TRBV19 and TRBJ1-1; no firm D call. The V gene lost 4 bases and the J gene lost 1 base, with 7 bases spanning the gap. Germline CDR1 is LNHDA and CDR2 is SQIVND (reference sequence). The CDR3 runs to 13 residues. The DNA for the CDR3 is TGTGCCAGTAGTACAACCGCGAACACTGAAGCTTTCTTT. This translates into CASSTTANTEAFF. Supplemented by reference TRBV19 and TRBJ1-1, the full variable domain reads DGGITQSPKYLFRKEGQNVTLSCEQNLNHDAMYWYRQDPGQGLRLIYYSQIVNDFQKGDIAEGYSVSREKKESFPLTVTSAQKNPTAFYLCASSTTANTEAFFGQGTRLTVV.

A remark on this clone: Other nucleotide sequences in the sample specify the same CDR3. CDR3 bases: TGTGCCATCAGTGAAAATCCAAACTATGGCTACACCTTC. As protein: CAISENPNYGYTF. The V and J genes are TRBV10-3 and TRBJ1-2, with no clear D. Germline CDR1 reads ENHRY; CDR2 reads SYGVKD. V shed 3 bases and J shed 2 bases, with 7 bases lying between them. The CDR3 is made up of 13 amino acids.

This chain connects TRBV5-6 to TRBJ2-2; D possibly corresponds to TRBD1 (6 bases). Trimming took off 2 bases at V and 1 base at J, with 9 bases between the two ends. CDR3 length: 15 amino acids. Germline CDR1 SGHDT, CDR2 YYEEEE. The CDR3 sequence: CASSLADRNTGELFF. In DNA, the CDR3 is TGTGCCAGCAGCTTAGCGGACAGGAACACCGGGGAGCTGTTTTTT. The full variable domain, with the rest looked up from reference TRBV5-6 and TRBJ2-2, is DAGVTQSPTHLIKTRGQQVTLRCSPKSGHDTVSWYQQALGQGPQFIFQYYEEEERQRGNFPDRFSGHQFPNYSSELNVNALLLGDSALYLCASSLADRNTGELFFGEGSRLTVL.

The J gene is TRBJ2-7, the V gene TRBV27; the D gene is possibly TRBD1 (6 bases). The CDR3 extends over 12 amino acids. Trimming took 5 bases from V and 4 from J, leaving 9 bases between them. CDR1 is MNHEY and CDR2 is SMNVEV in the germline V gene (reference sequence). The CDR3 nucleotides are TGTGCCAGCAGTGTCACAGGGTACGAGCAGTACTTC. This sequence encodes CASSVTGYEQYF.